The 22 T cell receptor beta chains reported below all come from one sample, sequenced in a study of siplizumab effects on memory and regulatory T cells. TCRdb's copy holds only in-frame clones and misses some; the assay was immunoSEQ multiplex PCR. The sample has roughly 92,000 clones, around 94% seen once. Sequencing was performed on non-Treg CD4+ T cells sorted from blood. The receptors shown here come from a human donor in good health.

The chain links TRBV18 to TRBJ2-7; 8 nucleotides align to TRBD2. After removal of 3 bases from V and 1 base from J, the junction contained 2 bases not matched to a gene. The germline V gene has CDR1 KGHSH and CDR2 LQKENI. This CDR3 spans 14 amino acids. The CDR3 loop is CASSPERESYEQYF. CDR3 sequence (DNA): TGTGCCAGCTCACCCGAGCGGGAGTCCTACGAGCAGTACTTC.

The chain recombines TRBV5-1 with TRBJ2-5, with 8 bases identical to TRBD2. The CDR3 runs to 14 residues. Germline V lookup: CDR1 SGHRS, CDR2 YFSETQ. With 4 bases clipped from V and 1 base from J, the junction kept 3 bases outside the gene matches. The CDR3 DNA reads TGCGCCAGCAGCGTAAGCGGGAGCCAAGAGACCCAGTACTTC. This gives the protein CASSVSGSQETQYF.

The J gene is TRBJ2-1, the V gene TRBV10-3; 11 nucleotides match TRBD2. Germline V gene data show CDR1 as ENHRY and CDR2 as SYGVKD. The trim removed 3 bases at V and 5 bases at J, leaving 3 bases unmatched. There are 15 residues in the CDR3. The CDR3 protein is CAISEPSGGNNEQFF. The CDR3 DNA sequence: TGTGCCATCAGTGAACCTAGCGGGGGGAACAATGAGCAGTTCTTC.

The chain employs TRBV4-1 and TRBJ2-1; 7 bases line up with TRBD2. The CDR3 totals 16 residues. V lost 0 bases and J lost 0; bases outside the gene matches: 2. Germline values: CDR1 MGHRA, CDR2 YSYEKL. The DNA for the CDR3 is TGCGCCAGCAGCCAAGAACTAGCGAGCTCCTACAATGAGCAGTTCTTC. It specifies CASSQELASSYNEQFF.

The chain has TRBV27 and TRBJ2-2; D is possibly TRBD1 (6 bases). Trimming took 2 bases from V and 2 from J, leaving 12 bases between them. CDR1 is MNHEY and CDR2 is SMNVEV in the germline V gene (reference sequence). The CDR3 spans 16 residues. This CDR3 reads CASSLARQVNTGELFF. The DNA for the CDR3 is TGTGCCAGCAGTTTAGCCCGACAGGTTAACACCGGGGAGCTGTTTTTT.

This clone showed up just once. The chain combines TRBV5-6 with TRBJ1-3, with a tentative D call TRBD1 (5 bases). V was pared by 2 bases and J by 0 bases, with 18 bases between. This CDR3 is built from 18 residues. CDR1 is SGHDT and CDR2 is YYEEEE in the germline V gene. CDR3 residues: CASSFGGPNSYSGNTIYF. The CDR3 DNA follows: TGTGCCAGCAGCTTCGGGGGTCCAAACTCATACTCTGGAAACACCATATATTTT.

The rearrangement links TRBV29-1 to TRBJ2-6; 11 nucleotides match TRBD1. V dropped 6 bases and J dropped 0; count of bases not matched to a gene: 7. Germline V gene sequence: CDR1 SQVTM, CDR2 ANQGSEA. This CDR3 has 17 amino acids. CDR3 sequence: CSVGLGTGGSGANVLTF. The CDR3 DNA reads as TGCAGCGTCGGCTTAGGGACAGGGGGCTCTGGGGCCAACGTCCTGACTTTC.

The chain uses TRBV6-1 and TRBJ2-7; 9 bases fit TRBD2. Trimming removed 3 bases from V and 3 bases from J; junction bases left unmatched: 9. CDR3 length: 16 residues. From germline, CDR1 is MNHNS and CDR2 SASEGT. Written as DNA, the CDR3 is TGTGCCAGCAGTGACCGAAGCGGGAGGACGAACTACGAGCAGTACTTC. It codes for CASSDRSGRTNYEQYF.

The V gene is TRBV11-3, the J gene TRBJ2-1, with D maybe TRBD2 (5 bases). Germline V gives CDR1 SGHNT, CDR2 YENEEA. V was shortened by 1 base and J by 0 bases, with 10 bases between the two germline ends. The CDR3 consists of 16 residues. CDR3 bases: TGTGCCAGCAGCTTAGTTCCTGGGAGCTCCTACAATGAGCAGTTCTTC. Translated: CASSLVPGSSYNEQFF.

The CDR3 DNA sequence: TGTGCCAGCAGCTCAAGAGCTTCCAACTATGGCTACACCTTC. Protein product: CASSSRASNYGYTF. This chain joins TRBV5-4 and TRBJ1-2; D is unresolved. V lost 3 bases and J lost 2, with 11 bases in between. This CDR3 contains 14 residues. Germline V gene lookup returns CDR1 SGHNT and CDR2 YYREEE (reference sequence).

This clone was seen more than once but under ten times. This chain joins TRBV5-6 and TRBJ1-1; D ambiguous. Germline V lookup: CDR1 SGHDT, CDR2 YYEEEE. V lost 1 base to trimming and J lost 6 bases, with 16 bases between them. This CDR3 comprises 15 residues. DNA for the CDR3: TGTGCCAGCAGCTTGAACACAGCCATTCACCCTGAAGCTTTCTTT. Translated: CASSLNTAIHPEAFF.

The chain recombines TRBV2 with TRBJ1-6; perhaps TRBD1 as D (6 bases). The CDR3 consists of 15 residues. Trimming took off 6 bases at V and 9 bases at J, with 18 bases between the two ends. Germline loops: CDR1 SNHLY, CDR2 FYNNEI. The CDR3 DNA reads TGTGCCAGCAGACCTACGGGACAATCGAGTTCACCCCTCCACTTT. Its translation is CASRPTGQSSSPLHF.

The chain joins TRBV7-9 to TRBJ2-2, with 7 positions matching TRBD1. The CDR3 totals 18 residues. CDR1 SEHNR and CDR2 FQNEAQ come from the germline V gene (reference sequence). After removal of 4 bases from V and 7 bases from J, the junction contained 18 bases not matched to a gene. The CDR3 bases are TGTGCCAGCAGCTCCATGAACCGACAGGGAGTTGGGGTCGGGGAGCTGTTTTTT. Amino acids: CASSSMNRQGVGVGELFF.

The V and J genes are TRBV19 and TRBJ2-2, with a tentative D call TRBD1 (5 bases). The CDR3 consists of 16 residues. Between the trimmed V and J ends, which lost 2 bases and 4 bases, there was a span of 14 bases. Germline assignment: CDR1 LNHDA and CDR2 SQIVND (reference sequence). This CDR3 is CASSILAGMSTGELFF. The CDR3 DNA is TGTGCCAGTAGTATACTCGCAGGGATGAGCACCGGGGAGCTGTTTTTT.

The V call is TRBV11-2, the J call TRBJ1-1; 7 nucleotides line up with TRBD1. Germline V gene lookup returns CDR1 SGHAT and CDR2 FQNNGV. V lost 4 bases and J lost 4; bases outside the gene matches: 3. This CDR3 has 13 amino acids. The CDR3 region has the DNA TGTGCCAGCAGCTCAGGGGGAGGCACTGAAGCTTTCTTT. This encodes CASSSGGGTEAFF.

The chain joins TRBV5-1 to TRBJ2-1; 15 bases line up with TRBD2. Germline V gene lookup returns CDR1 SGHRS and CDR2 YFSETQ. With 1 base clipped from V and 6 bases from J, the junction kept 2 bases outside the gene matches. This CDR3 has 16 amino acids. CDR3 coding DNA: TGCGCCAGCAGCTTGACGGGACTAGCGGGAGGCAATGAGCAGTTCTTC. The encoded protein is CASSLTGLAGGNEQFF.

The rearrangement joins TRBV5-4 to TRBJ1-2; D gene uncertain. V lost 4 bases and J 5 bases, leaving 12 bases between the germline ends. In germline, CDR1 is SGHNT, CDR2 YYREEE (reference sequence). The CDR3 is made up of 13 amino acids. CDR3 amino acids: CASSPPEAYGYTF. The CDR3 DNA sequence: TGTGCCAGCAGCCCCCCCGAGGCGTATGGCTACACCTTC.

V gene TRBV28 combines with J gene TRBJ2-7, with D perhaps TRBD2 (7 bases). Germline assignment: CDR1 MDHEN and CDR2 SYDVKM. The CDR3 has 14 residues. Trimming shortened V by 9 bases and J by 4 bases, and 19 bases separated the two germline ends. The CDR3 reads CASEERDTLYEQYF. The CDR3 DNA reads as TGTGCCAGTGAAGAGCGGGACACCTTATACGAGCAGTACTTC.

This chain uses TRBV5-6 with TRBJ2-5; 11 bases agree with TRBD1. The CDR3 runs 16 residues. Germline V gene data show CDR1 as SGHDT and CDR2 as YYEEEE. Unmatched junction bases numbered 8, after V lost 3 bases and J lost 4 bases. As DNA, the CDR3 is TGTGCCAGCAGCTCCAGGACAGGGGGCTTAGTAGAGACCCAGTACTTC. Its translation: CASSSRTGGLVETQYF.

This chain joins TRBV7-9 and TRBJ2-7; D is ambiguous. The J call may be faulty, since TRBJ2-5 better matches the DNA end. In germline, CDR1 is SEHNR, CDR2 FQNEAQ (reference sequence). This CDR3 region has 11 residues. The CDR3 protein is CASSLSETQYF. Written as DNA, the CDR3 is TGTGCCAGCAGCTTAAGCGAGACCCAGTACTTC.

The chain employs TRBV2 and TRBJ1-1, with D possibly TRBD1 on 5 matching bases. CDR1 and CDR2 from the germline V gene are SNHLY and FYNNEI. The CDR3 extends over 13 amino acids. Trimming cost V 4 bases and J 5 bases, with 11 bases left between them. The CDR3: CASSAQGGTEAFF. In DNA form, the CDR3 reads TGTGCCAGCAGTGCCCAGGGTGGGACTGAAGCTTTCTTT.

This clone appeared a few times. J is TRBJ1-1 and V is TRBV5-1, with D possibly being TRBD1 (5 bases). CDR1 is SGHRS and CDR2 is YFSETQ in the germline V gene. The CDR3 is 13 amino acids. V was shortened by 3 bases and J by 3 bases, with 9 bases between the two germline ends. CDR3 in DNA: TGCGCCAGCAGCTGGGGGGGAGACACTGAAGCTTTCTTT. This encodes CASSWGGDTEAFF.